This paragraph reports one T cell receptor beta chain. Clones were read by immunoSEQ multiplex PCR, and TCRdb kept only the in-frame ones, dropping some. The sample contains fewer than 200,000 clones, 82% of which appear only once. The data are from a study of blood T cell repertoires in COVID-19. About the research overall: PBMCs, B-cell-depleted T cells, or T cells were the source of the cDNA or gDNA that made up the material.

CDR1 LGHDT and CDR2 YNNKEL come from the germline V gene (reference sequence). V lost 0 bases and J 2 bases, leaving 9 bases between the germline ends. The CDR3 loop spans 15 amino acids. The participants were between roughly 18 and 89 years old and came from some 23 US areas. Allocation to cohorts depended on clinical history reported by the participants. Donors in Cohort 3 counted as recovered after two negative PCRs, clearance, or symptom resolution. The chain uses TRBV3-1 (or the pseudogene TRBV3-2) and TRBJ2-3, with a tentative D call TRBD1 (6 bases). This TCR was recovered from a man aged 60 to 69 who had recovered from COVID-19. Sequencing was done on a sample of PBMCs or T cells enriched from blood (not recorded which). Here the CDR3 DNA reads TGTGCCAGCAGCCAAGATCAGGGGACCACAGATACGCAGTATTTT. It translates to CASSQDQGTTDTQYF.